The 10 T cell receptor beta chains below were found in one sample sequenced in a study of human T cells and chemical hapten exposure. Time point reported: pre-sensitization, week 0. Treatment described: therapeutic diphenylcyclopropenone sensitization with weekly scalp DPC. Each CDR3 protein is one row after TCRdb ran MiXCR on the RACE reads. The repertoire has about 300,000 distinct CDR3 sequences, about 5.4% of them found once; the top ten carry around 8.8%. This material consisted of whole blood, taken in connection with sensitization to the hapten diphenylcyclopropenone (DPC). The source of these receptors is a woman aged 18-29 years with alopecia areata. Some clones in this sample may be carry-over from other donors' samples.

This clonotype has ten or more counts. This chain uses TRBV6-1 with TRBJ1-1; D is uncertain. This CDR3 contains 13 residues. CDR1 MNHNS and CDR2 SASEGT come from the germline V gene. Trimming left V 7 bases short and J 4 bases short, with 13 bases between. This CDR3 reads CASKKEGGTEAFF. The CDR3 nucleotides read TGTGCCAGCAAGAAGGAGGGTGGCACTGAAGCTTTCTTT.

The V and J genes are TRBV6-6 and TRBJ2-7, with 9 bases fitting TRBD1. Germline V lookup: CDR1 MNHNY, CDR2 SVGAGI (reference sequence). J lost 5 bases, V lost 5 bases, and 1 base had no gene match. This CDR3 has 12 residues. CDR3 sequence (DNA): TGTGCCAGCAGTACAGGGGGCCACGAGCAGTACTTC. Protein: CASSTGGHEQYF.

This clonotype was recorded many times. DNA of the CDR3: TGTGCCAGCAGCCTCGACGTTTTCGGTGAAGCTTTCTTT. Translated: CASSLDVFGEAFF. This chain connects TRBV6-2 or TRBV6-3 to TRBJ1-1; no clear D gene. This CDR3 region has 13 residues. CDR1 MNHEY and CDR2 SVGEGT come from the germline V gene. V lost 6 bases and J lost 7, with 15 bases in between.

J is TRBJ2-7 and V is TRBV7-2, with 7 bases fitting TRBD1. This CDR3 has 16 residues. Germline trimming cut 5 bases from V and 1 base from J; bases unmatched to any gene: 11. CDR1 and CDR2 (germline): SGHTA, FQGNSA. The CDR3: CASSQDRDSISYEQYF. The CDR3, as DNA: TGTGCCAGCAGCCAAGACCGGGACAGCATTTCCTACGAGCAGTACTTC.

This sequence joins TRBV10-3 and TRBJ2-7, with D perhaps assigned TRBD1 or TRBD2 (6 bases each). The CDR3 has 14 amino acids. Trimming cost V 6 bases and J 4 bases, with 16 bases left between them. Germline loops: CDR1 ENHRY, CDR2 SYGVKD. The CDR3 nucleotides are TGTGCCATCAGCACGTCTGGGGGGCAGTACGAGCAGTACTTC. Translated: CAISTSGGQYEQYF.

A few counts support this clonotype. The J gene is TRBJ2-7, the V gene TRBV7-2; D unresolved. Germline CDR1 and CDR2: SGHTA and FQGNSA. CDR3 size: 13 residues. Trimming left V 5 bases short and J 3 bases short, with 11 bases between. The CDR3 nucleotides are TGTGCCAGCAGCCCGTTAGGCTTCTACGAGCAGTACTTC. Its protein product is CASSPLGFYEQYF.

This chain links TRBV6-5 with TRBJ2-2; 8 bases fit TRBD1. J was trimmed by 3 bases and V by 2 bases; bases with no gene match: 5. The CDR3 has 16 amino acids. CDR1 and CDR2 (germline): MNHEY, SVGAGI. CDR3: CASSYGDRGYTGELFF. The CDR3 DNA reads as TGTGCCAGCAGTTACGGAGACAGGGGATACACCGGGGAGCTGTTTTTT.

The chain is built from TRBV19 and TRBJ2-1; 10 nucleotides line up with TRBD1. The CDR3 sequence is 13 residues long. Germline lookup yields CDR1 LNHDA and CDR2 SQIVND (reference sequence). With V trimmed by 4 bases and J by 9 bases, 3 bases remained unmatched. CDR3 sequence reads: CASSRQGAGEQFF. In nucleotides, the CDR3 is TGTGCCAGTAGTAGACAGGGGGCAGGTGAGCAGTTCTTC.

The V and J genes are TRBV28 and TRBJ1-1; unclear D gene. Per germline, CDR1 MDHEN and CDR2 SYDVKM. V lost 4 bases, J lost 4 bases, and 13 bases lay in between. This CDR3 has 14 amino acids. Here the CDR3 reads CASSSSIGVTEAFF. The CDR3 DNA reads as TGTGCCAGCAGTTCCTCAATTGGGGTCACTGAAGCTTTCTTT.

This clonotype has more than one count but fewer than ten. This chain uses TRBV7-8 with TRBJ1-6; 10 bases line up with TRBD1. Germline V gives CDR1 SGHVS, CDR2 FQNEAQ. The CDR3 contains 18 residues. V was clipped by 5 bases and J by 4 bases; unmatched bases: 11. This CDR3 reads CASSMTGGSSLYNSPLHF. Here the CDR3 DNA reads TGTGCCAGCAGCATGACAGGGGGCAGTTCCCTATATAATTCACCCCTCCACTTT.